The 4 T cell receptor beta chains given below trace back to one sample, sequenced in a study of T cell repertoires in cytomegalovirus infection. TCRdb recomputed calls from the reads with MiXCR, one row per CDR3 protein. Here the sample spans about 260,000 distinct CDR3 sequences, roughly 15% being singletons. The sequenced sample was PBMCs. These receptor sequences come from a human donor in good health (CMV status not recorded). Some clones in this sample may be carry-over from other donors' samples.

This clonotype was seen many times. This sequence joins TRBV7-2 and TRBJ1-5, with no clear D. The germline gives CDR1 SGHTA, CDR2 FQGNSA. Trimming left V 1 base short and J 11 bases short, with 18 bases between. CDR3 length: 15 amino acids. The CDR3 DNA reads as TGTGCCAGCAGCTTAGATTCATCGGGGTTCGGGGCCCAGCATTTT. It translates to CASSLDSSGFGAQHF.

Regarding this clonotype: This clone may be a read error of a much larger clone one base away. The chain is built from TRBV11-2 and TRBJ2-7, with D unresolved. CDR3 length: 15 residues. Per the germline V gene, CDR1 is SGHAT and CDR2 is FQNNGV. V was shortened by 2 bases and J by 0 bases, with 11 bases between the two germline ends. The CDR3 loop reads CASSLYPVSSYEQYF. In nucleotides, the CDR3 is TGTGCCAGCAGCTTATATCCGGTTAGCTCCTACGAGCAGTACTTC.

At least ten counts were recorded for this clonotype. This chain uses TRBV7-2 with TRBJ2-7; no definite D call. Germline V lookup: CDR1 SGHTA, CDR2 FQGNSA. There are 14 residues in the CDR3. Trimming shortened V by 1 base and J by 4 bases, and 11 bases separated the two germline ends. As DNA, the CDR3 is TGTGCCAGCAGCTTAGTCGGCCCCGATTACGAGCAGTACTTC. It encodes CASSLVGPDYEQYF. Looking up the rest from reference TRBV7-2 and TRBJ2-7 gives the full variable domain: GAGVSQSPSNKVTEKGKDVELRCDPISGHTALYWYRQSLGQGLEFLIYFQGNSAPDKSGLPSDRFSAERTGGSVSTLTIQRTQQEDSAVYLCASSLVGPDYEQYFGPGTRLTVT.

The table lists this clonotype with a few counts. V gene TRBV7-6 combines with J gene TRBJ1-4; D is ambiguous. CDR3 size: 11 residues. The V and J ends lost 11 bases and 8 bases respectively, with 12 bases between them. CDR1 is SGHVS, CDR2 FNYEAQ, per germline. This chain's CDR3 is CASGEEEKLFF. As DNA, the CDR3 is TGTGCCTCCGGGGAAGAAGAAAAACTGTTTTTT.